What follows are 8 T cell receptor beta chains derived from one specimen sequenced in a study of blood T cell repertoires in COVID-19. Only in-frame clones appear in the TCRdb table, and some are missing; sequencing was by immunoSEQ multiplex PCR. In the table there are 150,000 to 170,000 clones, about 86% of which are singletons. The sample consisted of PBMCs or T cells enriched from blood (not recorded which). All receptors derive from a man aged 50 or older who had recovered from COVID-19.

This clone has a handful of counts. The chain employs TRBV19 and TRBJ1-1, with 7 positions matching TRBD1. The CDR3 is 13 residues long. V was pared by 3 bases and J by 5 bases, with 3 bases of the junction left unmatched. In germline, CDR1 is LNHDA, CDR2 SQIVND (reference sequence). CDR3 protein: CASSIIQGTEAFF. For the CDR3, the DNA is TGTGCCAGTAGTATTATACAGGGGACTGAAGCTTTCTTT.

J is TRBJ1-2 and V is TRBV6-5; D may be TRBD1 (6 bases). CDR3 length: 11 amino acids. Germline-derived CDR1 and CDR2 are MNHEY and SVGAGI. Trimming took 8 bases from V and 6 from J, leaving 10 bases between them. DNA for the CDR3: TGTGCCAGCCAACGGACAGATGGCTACACCTTC. Amino acid sequence: CASQRTDGYTF.

In regard to this clone: Other DNA sequences in the sample encode the same CDR3. This chain links TRBV19 with TRBJ2-7, with 8 bases fitting TRBD2. Germline CDR1 LNHDA, CDR2 SQIVND (reference sequence). The V segment lost 2 bases and the J segment 4 bases; nucleotides outside the gene matches: 7. The CDR3 sequence is 15 residues long. CDR3 sequence: CASSIQAGGRYEQYF. The CDR3 bases are TGTGCCAGTAGTATACAGGCGGGGGGTAGGTACGAGCAGTACTTC.

The CDR3 coding sequence is TGCGCCAGCAGCTTGGCCGTCGGCGGGGGGCGCGAAGAGACCCAGTACTTC. It encodes CASSLAVGGGREETQYF. The chain has TRBV5-1 and TRBJ2-5; 8 nucleotides agree with TRBD2. CDR1 and CDR2 (germline): SGHRS, YFSETQ. Trimming took 0 bases from V and 3 from J; bases not matched to a gene: 10. The CDR3 sequence is 17 residues long.

The chain links TRBV30 to TRBJ1-1; TRBD1 aligns across 10 bases. Looked up from germline, CDR1 is GTSNPN and CDR2 is SVGIG (reference sequence). The CDR3 has 13 residues. V trimming: 5 bases; J trimming: 5 bases; junction bases outside the gene matches: 5. This CDR3 is CAWDRGRGTEAFF. The CDR3 bases are TGTGCCTGGGACAGGGGGCGAGGGACTGAAGCTTTCTTT.

The chain carries TRBV18 and TRBJ1-4; tentative D call: TRBD1 (6 bases). The CDR3 is made up of 16 amino acids. Germline V gives CDR1 KGHSH, CDR2 LQKENI. Trimming pared 6 bases from V and 8 bases from J, leaving 22 bases between. The DNA for the CDR3 is TGTGCCAGCTCTCCGGTCAGGGGTATCCCGGGGGAAAAACTGTTTTTT. Encoded protein: CASSPVRGIPGEKLFF.

The J gene is TRBJ2-4, the V gene TRBV7-2; D perhaps matches TRBD1 (6 bases). Per the germline V gene, CDR1 is SGHTA and CDR2 is FQGNSA. The CDR3 length is 16 residues. V dropped 1 base and J dropped 0 bases, with 10 bases sitting between them. CDR3 sequence: CASSLEQGLAKNIQYF. DNA for the CDR3: TGTGCCAGCAGCTTAGAACAGGGCTTAGCCAAAAACATTCAGTACTTC.

The chain links TRBV19 to TRBJ2-5; 10 bases map to TRBD2. Losses at the gene ends were 9 bases for V and 6 bases for J; bases not matched to a gene: 7. The CDR3 is made up of 13 amino acids. Germline V CDR1 and CDR2: LNHDA, SQIVND (reference sequence). The DNA of the CDR3 is TGTGCCAGCGGGGCAGCGGGGGGGCAGACCCAGTACTTC. Amino acids: CASGAAGGQTQYF.